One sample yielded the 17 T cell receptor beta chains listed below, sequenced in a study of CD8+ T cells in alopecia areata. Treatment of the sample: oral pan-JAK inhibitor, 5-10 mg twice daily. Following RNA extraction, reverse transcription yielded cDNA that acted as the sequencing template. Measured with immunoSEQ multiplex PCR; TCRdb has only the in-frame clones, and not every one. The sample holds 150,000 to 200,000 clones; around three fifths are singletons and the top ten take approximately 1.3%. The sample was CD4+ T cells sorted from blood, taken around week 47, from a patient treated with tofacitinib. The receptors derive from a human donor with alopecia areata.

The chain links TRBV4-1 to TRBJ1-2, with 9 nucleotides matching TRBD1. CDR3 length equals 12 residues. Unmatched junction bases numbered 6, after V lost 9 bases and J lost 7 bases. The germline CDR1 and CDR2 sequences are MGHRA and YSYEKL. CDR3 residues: CASPGTGIGYTF. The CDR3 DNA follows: TGCGCCAGTCCCGGGACAGGGATTGGCTACACCTTC.

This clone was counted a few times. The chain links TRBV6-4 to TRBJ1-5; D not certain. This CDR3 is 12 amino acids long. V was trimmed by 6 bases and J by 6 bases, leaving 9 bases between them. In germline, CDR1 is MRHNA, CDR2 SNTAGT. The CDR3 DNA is TGTGCCAGCAGGGGGATTCCTCAGCCCCAGCATTTT. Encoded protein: CASRGIPQPQHF.

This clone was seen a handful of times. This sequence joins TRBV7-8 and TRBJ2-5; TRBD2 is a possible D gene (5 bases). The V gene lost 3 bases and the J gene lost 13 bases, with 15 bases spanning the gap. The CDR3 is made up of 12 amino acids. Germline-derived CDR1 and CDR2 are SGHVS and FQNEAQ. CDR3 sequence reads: CASSFIGELWYF. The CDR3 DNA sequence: TGTGCCAGCAGCTTTATCGGGGAGCTGTGGTACTTC.

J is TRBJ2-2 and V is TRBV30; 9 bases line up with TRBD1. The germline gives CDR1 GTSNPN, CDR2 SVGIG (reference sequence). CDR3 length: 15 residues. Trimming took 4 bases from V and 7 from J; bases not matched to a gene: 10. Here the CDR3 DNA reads TGTGCCTGGACGCCGGGACAGGGTACGGTCGGGGAGCTGTTTTTT. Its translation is CAWTPGQGTVGELFF.

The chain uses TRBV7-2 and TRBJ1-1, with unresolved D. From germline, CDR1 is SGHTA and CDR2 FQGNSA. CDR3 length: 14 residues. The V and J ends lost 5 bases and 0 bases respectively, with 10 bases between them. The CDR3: CASSLANMNTEAFF. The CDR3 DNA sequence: TGTGCCAGCAGCCTTGCTAACATGAACACTGAAGCTTTCTTT.

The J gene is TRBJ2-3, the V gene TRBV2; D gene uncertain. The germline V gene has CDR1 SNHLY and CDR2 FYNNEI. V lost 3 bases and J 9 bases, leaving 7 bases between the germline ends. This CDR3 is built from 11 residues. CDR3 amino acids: CASSDFKTQYF. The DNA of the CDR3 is TGTGCCAGCAGTGATTTCAAGACGCAGTATTTT.

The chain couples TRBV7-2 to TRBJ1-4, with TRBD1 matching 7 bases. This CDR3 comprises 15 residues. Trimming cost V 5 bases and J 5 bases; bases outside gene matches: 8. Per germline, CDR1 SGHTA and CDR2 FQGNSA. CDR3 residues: CASSKDRDRNEKLFF. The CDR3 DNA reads TGTGCCAGCAGCAAGGACCGGGACAGAAATGAAAAACTGTTTTTT.

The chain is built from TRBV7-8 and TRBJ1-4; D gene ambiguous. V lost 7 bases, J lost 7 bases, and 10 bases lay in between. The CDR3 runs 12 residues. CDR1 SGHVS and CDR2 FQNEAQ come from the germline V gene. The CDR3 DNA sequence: TGTGCCAGCAAAAAAGCGGGTGAAAAACTGTTTTTT. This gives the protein CASKKAGEKLFF.

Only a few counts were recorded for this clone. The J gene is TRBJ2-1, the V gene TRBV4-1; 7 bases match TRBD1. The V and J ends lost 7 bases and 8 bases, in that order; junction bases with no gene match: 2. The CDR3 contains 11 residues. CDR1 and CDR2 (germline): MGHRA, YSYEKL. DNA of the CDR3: TGCGCCAGCAAGAGGGGGCATGAGCAGTTCTTC. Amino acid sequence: CASKRGHEQFF.

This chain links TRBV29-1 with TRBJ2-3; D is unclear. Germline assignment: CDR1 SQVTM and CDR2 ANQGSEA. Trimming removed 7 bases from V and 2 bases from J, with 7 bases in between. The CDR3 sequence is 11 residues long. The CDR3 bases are TGCAGCGCGGGTTACACAGATACGCAGTATTTT. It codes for CSAGYTDTQYF.

Here the CDR3 DNA reads TGCGCCAGCGCGACTAGCGGGGTTGGTGATACGCAGTATTTT. Its protein is CASATSGVGDTQYF. V and J are TRBV5-1 and TRBJ2-3; TRBD2 agrees at 11 bases. The CDR3 is 14 amino acids. Germline values: CDR1 SGHRS, CDR2 YFSETQ. The trim removed 7 bases at V and 6 bases at J, leaving 7 bases unmatched. The whole variable domain, remainder taken from reference TRBV5-1 and TRBJ2-3, is KAGVTQTPRYLIKTRGQQVTLSCSPISGHRSVSWYQQTPGQGLQFLFEYFSETQRNKGNFPGRFSGRQFSNSRSEMNVSTLELGDSALYLCASATSGVGDTQYFGPGTRLTVL.

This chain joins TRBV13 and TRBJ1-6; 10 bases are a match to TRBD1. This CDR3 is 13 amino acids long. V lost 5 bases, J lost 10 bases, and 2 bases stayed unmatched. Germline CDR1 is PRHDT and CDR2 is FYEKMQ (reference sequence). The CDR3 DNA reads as TGTGCCAGCAGCCTGACAGGGGGCTCACCCCTCCACTTT. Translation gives CASSLTGGSPLHF.

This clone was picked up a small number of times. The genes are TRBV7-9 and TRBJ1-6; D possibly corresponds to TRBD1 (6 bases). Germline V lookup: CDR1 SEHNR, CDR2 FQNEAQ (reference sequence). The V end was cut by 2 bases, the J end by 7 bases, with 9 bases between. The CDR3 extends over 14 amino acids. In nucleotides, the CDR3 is TGTGCCAGCAGCTTAAACAGGGAAAATTCACCCCTCCACTTT. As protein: CASSLNRENSPLHF.

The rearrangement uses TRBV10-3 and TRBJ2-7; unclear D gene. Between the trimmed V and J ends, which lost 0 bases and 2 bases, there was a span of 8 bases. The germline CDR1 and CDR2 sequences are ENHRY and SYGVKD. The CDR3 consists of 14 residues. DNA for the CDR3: TGTGCCATCAGTGAGTCGACTCGACCCTACGAGCAGTACTTC. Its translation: CAISESTRPYEQYF.

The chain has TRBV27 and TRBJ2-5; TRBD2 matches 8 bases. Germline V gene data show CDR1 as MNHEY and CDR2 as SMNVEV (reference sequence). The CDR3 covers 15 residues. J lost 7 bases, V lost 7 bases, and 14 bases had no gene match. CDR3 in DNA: TGTGCCAGCACTCCGGGACTAGGGACCCCAGGGACCCAGTACTTC. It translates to CASTPGLGTPGTQYF.

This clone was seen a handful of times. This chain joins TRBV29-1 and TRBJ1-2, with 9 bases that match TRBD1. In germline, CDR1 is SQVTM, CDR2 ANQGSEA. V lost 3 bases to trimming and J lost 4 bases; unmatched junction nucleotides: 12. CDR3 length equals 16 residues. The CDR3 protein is CSVEGGTGKSLYGYTF. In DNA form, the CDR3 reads TGCAGCGTTGAGGGAGGGACAGGGAAGTCCCTCTATGGCTACACCTTC.

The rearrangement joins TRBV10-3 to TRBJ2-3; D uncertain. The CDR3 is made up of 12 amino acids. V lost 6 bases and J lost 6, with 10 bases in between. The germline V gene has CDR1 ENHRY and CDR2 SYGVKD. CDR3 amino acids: CAISRVPDTQYF. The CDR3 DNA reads TGTGCCATCAGCCGAGTACCCGATACGCAGTATTTT.